These 30 T cell receptor beta chains were all obtained from the same sample, sequenced in a study of blood T cell repertoires in COVID-19. Measured with immunoSEQ multiplex PCR; TCRdb has only the in-frame clones, and not every one. Of a few hundred thousand clones in the sample, approximately 87% are singletons; the top ten hold 2% to 2.5%. Sequencing input: peripheral blood. These receptors all come from a woman aged 45-65 years with acute or convalescent COVID-19.

The table lists this clone with a count of one. This sequence joins TRBV2 and TRBJ1-2; TRBD1 aligns across 8 bases. The CDR3 has 14 amino acids. Germline CDR1 is SNHLY and CDR2 is FYNNEI. With V trimmed by 3 bases and J by 7 bases, 7 bases remained unmatched. The CDR3 bases are TGTGCCAGCAGTGATGGAGGACAGGGTTCTGGCTACACCTTC. It is translated as CASSDGGQGSGYTF.

The rearrangement uses TRBV10-2 and TRBJ1-3; D not resolved. The CDR3 spans 15 residues. In germline, CDR1 is WSHSY, CDR2 SAAADI. The V gene lost 4 bases and the J gene lost 0 bases, with 10 bases spanning the gap. CDR3 in amino acids: CASSGTRFSGNTIYF. The CDR3 DNA follows: TGCGCCAGCAGTGGCACAAGATTCTCTGGAAACACCATATATTTT.

The chain links TRBV9 to TRBJ1-2; D may be TRBD1 (6 bases). The ends were cut back, 0 bases at V and 0 bases at J, with 15 bases in the middle. This CDR3 has 17 residues. Germline CDR1 reads SGDLS; CDR2 reads YYNGEE. The CDR3 spells CASSVVTPRQANYGYTF. The CDR3 bases are TGTGCCAGCAGCGTAGTTACCCCCAGACAGGCTAACTATGGCTACACCTTC.

This chain connects TRBV5-8 to TRBJ1-4; 8 bases are shared with TRBD1. Germline lookup yields CDR1 SGHTS and CDR2 YDEGEE. The CDR3 runs to 16 residues. V lost 2 bases to trimming and J lost 7 bases; unmatched junction nucleotides: 10. The CDR3 sequence is CASSLDRGLKGEKLFF. In DNA, the CDR3 is TGTGCCAGCAGCTTAGACAGGGGTTTGAAAGGTGAAAAACTGTTTTTT.

The V gene is TRBV4-2, the J gene TRBJ1-1; tentative D call: TRBD1 (5 bases). The V end was cut by 4 bases, the J end by 5 bases, with 17 bases between. The CDR3 has 15 amino acids. Germline loops: CDR1 LGHNA, CDR2 YNFKEQ. This CDR3 reads CASSPWRAEGTEAFF. The CDR3 DNA sequence: TGTGCCAGCAGCCCTTGGAGGGCCGAGGGGACTGAAGCTTTCTTT.

The V call is TRBV24-1, the J call TRBJ1-2; maybe TRBD1 (5 bases). Germline V gene lookup returns CDR1 KGHDR and CDR2 SFDVKD. CDR3 size: 15 residues. Trimming stripped 5 bases from V and 2 bases from J, with 14 bases between. The CDR3: CATSGGFGGNYGYTF. The CDR3 coding sequence is TGTGCCACCAGTGGAGGTTTTGGGGGGAACTATGGCTACACCTTC.

This clone has only one observation. The genes are TRBV30 and TRBJ1-1; 8 bases map to TRBD1. In germline, CDR1 is GTSNPN, CDR2 SVGIG (reference sequence). The V gene end was trimmed by 2 bases and the J gene end by 4 bases; junction bases not matched to a gene: 9. This CDR3 comprises 15 residues. The CDR3 reads CAWSMLDRVGTEAFF. The DNA for the CDR3 is TGTGCCTGGAGTATGTTGGACAGGGTGGGCACTGAAGCTTTCTTT.

This chain uses TRBV30 with TRBJ1-2; 7 bases match TRBD1. V shed 8 bases, J shed 2 bases, and the junction held 8 bases outside the gene matches. The germline gives CDR1 GTSNPN, CDR2 SVGIG (reference sequence). The length of the CDR3 is 13 residues. The CDR3 spells CAARQGPNYGYTF. The CDR3 bases are TGTGCCGCACGACAGGGACCCAACTATGGCTACACCTTC.

The chain recombines TRBV6-5 with TRBJ1-2; TRBD1 matches 8 bases. Germline CDR1 is MNHEY and CDR2 is SVGAGI. CDR3 size: 14 residues. The trim removed 6 bases at V and 7 bases at J, leaving 10 bases unmatched. The DNA of the CDR3 is TGTGCCAGCAGATTGAGGACAGGGTGGGGTGGCTACACCTTC. Its translation is CASRLRTGWGGYTF.

This clone was counted once. The V gene is TRBV4-1, the J gene TRBJ2-5, with 10 bases aligning to TRBD2. CDR1 is MGHRA, CDR2 YSYEKL, per germline. The CDR3 sequence is 18 residues long. The V segment lost 1 base and the J segment 0 bases; nucleotides outside the gene matches: 8. CDR3: CASSQGPAGGFYQETQYF. The CDR3, as DNA: TGCGCCAGCAGCCAAGGACCAGCGGGGGGGTTTTACCAAGAGACCCAGTACTTC.

The V call is TRBV30, the J call TRBJ2-7; possibly TRBD1 for D (6 bases). This CDR3 is 14 amino acids long. CDR1 and CDR2 from the germline V gene are GTSNPN and SVGIG (reference sequence). V shed 2 bases and J shed 6 bases, with 17 bases lying between them. CDR3 loop: CAWSLSQGFGEQYF. The CDR3 DNA reads TGTGCCTGGAGTCTGTCCCAGGGGTTCGGCGAGCAGTACTTC.

This clone was seen just once. The chain combines TRBV7-2 with TRBJ1-1, with TRBD1 identical over 9 bases. The ends lost 0 bases at V and 4 bases at J; junction bases unmatched: 3. The CDR3 length is 15 residues. The germline gives CDR1 SGHTA, CDR2 FQGNSA. The CDR3 coding sequence is TGTGCCAGCAGCTTAGCGACAGGGGGAGGCACTGAAGCTTTCTTT. Protein product: CASSLATGGGTEAFF.

The chain carries TRBV7-2 and TRBJ2-5, with D possibly being TRBD1 (7 bases). V lost 8 bases and J lost 4, with 23 bases in between. Germline V gene data show CDR1 as SGHTA and CDR2 as FQGNSA. The CDR3 is 16 amino acids. The CDR3 region has the DNA TGTGCCAGCCGAGCCCACTCCCACAGGGGAGGAGAGACCCAGTACTTC. Amino acids: CASRAHSHRGGETQYF. Looking up the rest from reference TRBV7-2 and TRBJ2-5 gives the full variable domain: GAGVSQSPSNKVTEKGKDVELRCDPISGHTALYWYRQSLGQGLEFLIYFQGNSAPDKSGLPSDRFSAERTGGSVSTLTIQRTQQEDSAVYLCASRAHSHRGGETQYFGPGTRLLVL.

The chain links TRBV3-1 (or the pseudogene TRBV3-2) to TRBJ2-7; 9 nucleotides line up with TRBD1. From germline, CDR1 is LGHDT and CDR2 YNNKEL (reference sequence). Unmatched junction bases numbered 7, after V lost 2 bases and J lost 5 bases. CDR3 length: 15 amino acids. This CDR3 reads CASSQRRTGAHEQYF. The CDR3 coding sequence is TGTGCCAGCAGCCAAAGACGGACAGGGGCCCACGAGCAGTACTTC.

The rearrangement links TRBV7-2 to TRBJ2-1; D is possibly TRBD1 (5 bases). The CDR3 has 14 residues. Germline V gene data show CDR1 as SGHTA and CDR2 as FQGNSA. V was pared by 1 base and J by 7 bases, with 11 bases between. The DNA for the CDR3 is TGTGCCAGCAGCTTAGGTCAGGGCTGGAATGAGCAGTTCTTC. It encodes CASSLGQGWNEQFF. Supplemented by reference TRBV7-2 and TRBJ2-1, the full variable domain reads GAGVSQSPSNKVTEKGKDVELRCDPISGHTALYWYRQSLGQGLEFLIYFQGNSAPDKSGLPSDRFSAERTGGSVSTLTIQRTQQEDSAVYLCASSLGQGWNEQFFGPGTRLTVL.

This clone appeared once. The chain is built from TRBV6-5 and TRBJ2-2; no clear D gene. Germline lookup yields CDR1 MNHEY and CDR2 SVGAGI. The length of the CDR3 is 12 residues. Trimming removed 2 bases from V and 7 bases from J, with 5 bases in between. CDR3 sequence (DNA): TGTGCCAGCAGTTACGGGCACGGGGAGCTGTTTTTT. Translating gives CASSYGHGELFF.

The chain links TRBV4-1 to TRBJ2-7; a possible D gene is TRBD2 (6 bases). Per the germline V gene, CDR1 is MGHRA and CDR2 is YSYEKL. V was shortened by 4 bases and J by 6 bases, with 16 bases between the two germline ends. CDR3 length: 14 amino acids. CDR3 residues: CASSLEGSGFEQYF. The CDR3 nucleotides read TGCGCCAGCAGCCTGGAGGGTTCGGGGTTCGAGCAGTACTTC.

This clone was observed once. The chain joins TRBV3-1 (or the pseudogene TRBV3-2) to TRBJ2-7; 7 bases map to TRBD2. Germline V lookup: CDR1 LGHDT, CDR2 YNNKEL (reference sequence). Germline trimming cut 3 bases from V and 6 bases from J; bases unmatched to any gene: 2. The CDR3 sequence is 12 residues long. The CDR3 here is CASSQGGSEQYF. The CDR3 DNA is TGTGCCAGCAGCCAGGGGGGGAGCGAGCAGTACTTC.

This chain connects TRBV7-2 to TRBJ1-1, with D maybe TRBD1 (6 bases). With 4 bases removed from V and 4 bases from J, the gap between germline ends came to 16 bases. CDR3 length: 15 amino acids. Germline loops: CDR1 SGHTA, CDR2 FQGNSA. CDR3 amino acids: CASSYGTGLGTEAFF. CDR3 nucleotides: TGTGCCAGCAGCTATGGAACAGGGCTGGGCACTGAAGCTTTCTTT.

This chain connects TRBV30 to TRBJ2-5; the match to TRBD2 covers 13 bases. The CDR3 is 17 residues long. V was clipped by 1 base and J by 5 bases; unmatched bases: 10. CDR1 GTSNPN and CDR2 SVGIG come from the germline V gene (reference sequence). The CDR3 is CAWSGGLAGVDGETQYF. CDR3 coding DNA: TGTGCCTGGAGTGGTGGACTAGCGGGAGTAGATGGGGAGACCCAGTACTTC.

This clone was seen once. The chain joins TRBV11-2 to TRBJ1-2, with 7 bases fitting TRBD1. V was clipped by 2 bases and J by 4 bases; unmatched bases: 13. CDR3 length: 17 residues. CDR1 and CDR2 from the germline V gene are SGHAT and FQNNGV. This CDR3 is CASSLLRGTARSYGYTF. CDR3 nucleotides: TGTGCCAGCAGCTTACTCCGAGGGACAGCTAGATCCTATGGCTACACCTTC. Variable domain in full (rest from reference TRBV11-2 and TRBJ1-2): EAGVAQSPRYKIIEKRQSVAFWCNPISGHATLYWYQQILGQGPKLLIQFQNNGVVDDSQLPKDRFSAERLKGVDSTLKIQPAKLEDSAVYLCASSLLRGTARSYGYTFGSGTRLTVV.

The V gene is TRBV7-2, the J gene TRBJ2-7; D ambiguous. The CDR3 totals 12 residues. Trimming removed 1 base from V and 6 bases from J, with 7 bases in between. Germline values: CDR1 SGHTA, CDR2 FQGNSA. CDR3 DNA: TGTGCCAGCAGCTTAGTTTTCGGCGAGCAGTACTTC. Translation gives CASSLVFGEQYF. Filled out from reference TRBV7-2 and TRBJ2-7, the complete variable domain reads GAGVSQSPSNKVTEKGKDVELRCDPISGHTALYWYRQSLGQGLEFLIYFQGNSAPDKSGLPSDRFSAERTGGSVSTLTIQRTQQEDSAVYLCASSLVFGEQYFGPGTRLTVT.

The CDR3 loop reads CASSIRRQAYNEQFF. CDR3 sequence (DNA): TGTGCCAGTAGTATTAGGAGGCAGGCCTACAATGAGCAGTTCTTC. The chain is built from TRBV19 and TRBJ2-1, with D maybe TRBD2 (5 bases). The CDR3 extends over 15 amino acids. V lost 3 bases to trimming and J lost 2 bases, with 11 bases between them. CDR1 is LNHDA, CDR2 SQIVND, per germline (reference sequence).

The J gene is TRBJ1-2, the V gene TRBV24-1; 7 bases map to TRBD1. The length of the CDR3 is 13 residues. Germline CDR1 is KGHDR and CDR2 is SFDVKD. V shed 1 base, J shed 6 bases, and the junction held 1 base outside the gene matches. This CDR3 reads CATSDFTGDGYTF. CDR3 in DNA: TGTGCCACCAGTGATTTTACAGGGGATGGCTACACCTTC.

The chain recombines TRBV7-9 with TRBJ2-3; D remains ambiguous. V lost 5 bases and J 0 bases, leaving 9 bases between the germline ends. Germline CDR1 SEHNR, CDR2 FQNEAQ (reference sequence). The CDR3 contains 14 residues. CDR3 coding DNA: TGTGCCAGCAGCCTGACAACTAGCACAGATACGCAGTATTTT. As protein: CASSLTTSTDTQYF.

The chain recombines TRBV4-1 with TRBJ1-3; D is possibly TRBD1 (6 bases). The length of the CDR3 is 18 residues. Germline values: CDR1 MGHRA, CDR2 YSYEKL. The germline V and J ends were trimmed by 2 bases and 0 bases, with 17 bases remaining between them. The CDR3: CASSQPPGTWSSGNTIYF. CDR3 nucleotides: TGCGCCAGCAGCCAACCCCCCGGGACATGGAGCTCTGGAAACACCATATATTTT.

This clone was counted a single time. The CDR3 region is CASSIGAGGADTQYF. DNA of the CDR3: TGTGCCAGTAGTATAGGTGCGGGAGGTGCAGATACGCAGTATTTT. V gene TRBV19 combines with J gene TRBJ2-3; TRBD2 matches 8 bases. This CDR3 region has 15 residues. The germline V gene has CDR1 LNHDA and CDR2 SQIVND (reference sequence). The V segment lost 1 base and the J segment 4 bases; nucleotides outside the gene matches: 4.

The chain is built from TRBV7-8 and TRBJ1-2; the D gene is possibly TRBD1 (6 bases). The germline V and J ends were trimmed by 5 bases and 8 bases, with 18 bases remaining between them. CDR3 size: 14 residues. Per germline, CDR1 SGHVS and CDR2 FQNEAQ. CDR3 in DNA: TGTGCCAGCAGCCTACGGCGGGGGGCGAAGGGCTACACCTTC. It codes for CASSLRRGAKGYTF.

The chain recombines TRBV5-8 with TRBJ2-5; TRBD2 matches 7 bases. This CDR3 is 14 amino acids long. The junction had 5 bases not matched to a gene; V was cut back by 4 bases and J by 2 bases. The germline V gene encodes CDR1 SGHTS and CDR2 YDEGEE. CDR3: CASSHLGGQETQYF. The DNA for the CDR3 is TGTGCCAGCAGCCATCTGGGGGGGCAAGAGACCCAGTACTTC.

The genes are TRBV13 and TRBJ1-1; no firm D call. The CDR3 covers 13 residues. V lost 6 bases and J 1 base, leaving 9 bases between the germline ends. From germline, CDR1 is PRHDT and CDR2 FYEKMQ (reference sequence). The CDR3 loop reads CASRYGRNTEAFF. The CDR3 region has the DNA TGTGCCAGCAGGTACGGGAGGAACACTGAAGCTTTCTTT. Based on the CDR3 plus reference TRBV13 and TRBJ1-1, the full variable domain is AAGVIQSPRHLIKEKRETATLKCYPIPRHDTVYWYQQGPGQDPQFLISFYEKMQSDKGSIPDRFSAQQFSDYHSELNMSSLELGDSALYFCASRYGRNTEAFFGQGTRLTVV.